A single T cell receptor (beta chain) is shown here with its context. This sample stems from a study of blood T cell repertoires in COVID-19. Study context: Sites across the United States, Italy and Spain contributed samples from acute and convalescent COVID-19.

Produced via immunoSEQ multiplex PCR; TCRdb's table is partial and in-frame only. The table records around 62,000 clones, about 88% of them present only once. Trimming left V 2 bases short and J 0 bases short, with 7 bases between. The CDR3 runs to 15 residues. Looked up from germline, CDR1 is MNHEY and CDR2 is SVGAGI. This chain joins TRBV6-5 and TRBJ1-4; no firm D call. Sequencing used PBMCs or T cells enriched from blood (not recorded which). This clonotype was obtained from a woman aged 40 to 55 who had recovered from COVID-19. The CDR3 nucleotides read TGTGCCAGCAGTTACAACGGTGCAACTAATGAAAAACTGTTTTTT. Translation: CASSYNGATNEKLFF.